These 20 T cell receptor beta chains came from one sample sequenced in a study of cytomegalovirus exposure and HLA in healthy donors. The PCR was carried out with 60 Vbeta primers and 13 Jbeta primers. The table came from immunoSEQ multiplex PCR; TCRdb's copy has only in-frame clones and leaves some out. The sample contains 200,000 or so clones, more than 60% of which appear only once. Material for sequencing was PBMCs. The receptors come from a girl between 2 and 10 years old in good health and CMV-seronegative.

CDR3 residues: CASSPPLQGVLAKNIQYF. The CDR3 DNA follows: TGTGCCAGCTCACCACCCTTACAGGGGGTTCTAGCCAAAAACATTCAGTACTTC. This chain connects TRBV18 to TRBJ2-4; 8 bases map to TRBD1. The germline V gene encodes CDR1 KGHSH and CDR2 LQKENI. V was pared by 0 bases and J by 0 bases, with 7 bases of the junction left unmatched. This CDR3 is built from 18 residues. Full variable domain (rest looked up from reference TRBV18 and TRBJ2-4): NAGVMQNPRHLVRRRGQEARLRCSPMKGHSHVYWYRQLPEEGLKFMVYLQKENIIDESGMPKERFSAEFPKEGPSILRIQQVVRGDSAAYFCASSPPLQGVLAKNIQYFGAGTRLSVL.

The chain recombines TRBV29-1 with TRBJ2-1, with D hard to call. CDR3 length: 12 residues. Germline loops: CDR1 SQVTM, CDR2 ANQGSEA. Deletions cut 5 bases from V and 8 bases from J, with 13 bases between. CDR3 DNA: TGCAGCGTTCGTCCGAACTTCGATGAGCAGTTCTTC. It yields the protein CSVRPNFDEQFF.

Here the CDR3 DNA reads TGCGCCAGCAGCCGGGACTCCCAGATCACCGGGGAGCTGTTTTTT. It translates to CASSRDSQITGELFF. This chain links TRBV5-1 with TRBJ2-2; D perhaps matches TRBD2 (6 bases). V was clipped by 4 bases and J by 4 bases, with 14 bases between them. CDR1 SGHRS and CDR2 YFSETQ come from the germline V gene. The CDR3 contains 15 residues. The whole variable domain, filled in from reference TRBV5-1 and TRBJ2-2, reads KAGVTQTPRYLIKTRGQQVTLSCSPISGHRSVSWYQQTPGQGLQFLFEYFSETQRNKGNFPGRFSGRQFSNSRSEMNVSTLELGDSALYLCASSRDSQITGELFFGEGSRLTVL.

The V and J genes are TRBV12-5 and TRBJ1-1, with D maybe TRBD1 (5 bases). The CDR3 covers 13 residues. Trimming took 7 bases from V and 8 from J, leaving 17 bases between them. Germline V CDR1 and CDR2: LGHNT, FRNRAP. In nucleotides, the CDR3 is TGTGCTAGTGCCCATGACAGCCTGGGCGAAGCTTTCTTT. It encodes CASAHDSLGEAFF.

The genes are TRBV4-2 and TRBJ2-4; 15 positions match TRBD2. Germline values: CDR1 LGHNA, CDR2 YNFKEQ. Trimming cost V 1 base and J 5 bases; bases outside gene matches: 12. The CDR3 contains 20 residues. The CDR3 reads CASSQVGLAGGPSQENIQYF. CDR3 DNA: TGTGCCAGCAGCCAAGTGGGACTAGCGGGGGGCCCAAGCCAAGAAAACATTCAGTACTTC.

The chain recombines TRBV19 with TRBJ2-2; D uncertain. The CDR3 runs 14 residues. Trimming cost V 1 base and J 4 bases, with 7 bases left between them. Germline V gives CDR1 LNHDA, CDR2 SQIVND (reference sequence). The CDR3 nucleotides read TGTGCCAGTAGTATAGGTTCGAGCACCGGGGAGCTGTTTTTT. Translated: CASSIGSSTGELFF. The full variable domain, rest sourced from reference TRBV19 and TRBJ2-2, is DGGITQSPKYLFRKEGQNVTLSCEQNLNHDAMYWYRQDPGQGLRLIYYSQIVNDFQKGDIAEGYSVSREKKESFPLTVTSAQKNPTAFYLCASSIGSSTGELFFGEGSRLTVL.

This clone was observed a single time. The chain is built from TRBV6-5 and TRBJ1-2; TRBD1 agrees at 7 bases. J lost 4 bases, V lost 2 bases, and 4 bases had no gene match. CDR1 MNHEY and CDR2 SVGAGI come from the germline V gene. The CDR3 contains 14 residues. The chain's CDR3 is CASSYLRDSYGYTF. As DNA, the CDR3 is TGTGCCAGCAGTTACCTCCGGGACAGCTATGGCTACACCTTC.

The V and J genes are TRBV5-5 and TRBJ1-1; D remains unclear. V lost 3 bases and J 12 bases, leaving 21 bases between the germline ends. CDR3 size: 14 residues. The germline gives CDR1 SGHKS, CDR2 YYEKEE (reference sequence). CDR3 sequence reads: CASSSIWRQVKTFF. The CDR3 bases are TGTGCCAGCAGCTCGATCTGGAGGCAAGTGAAAACTTTCTTT.

This sequence joins TRBV27 and TRBJ2-7; a weak D match, TRBD1 (5 bases). CDR1 is MNHEY and CDR2 is SMNVEV in the germline V gene (reference sequence). CDR3 length: 14 residues. Trimming pared 6 bases from V and 3 bases from J, leaving 15 bases between. CDR3 residues: CASSFQGPGYEQYF. CDR3 coding DNA: TGTGCCAGCAGCTTCCAGGGCCCGGGCTACGAGCAGTACTTC.

The chain joins TRBV5-4 to TRBJ2-2; TRBD1 aligns across 8 bases. This CDR3 comprises 16 residues. From germline, CDR1 is SGHNT and CDR2 YYREEE (reference sequence). V lost 2 bases to trimming and J lost 2 bases; unmatched junction nucleotides: 5. CDR3 nucleotides: TGTGCCAGCAGCTTAGACAGGGGCACAAACACCGGGGAGCTGTTTTTT. It is translated as CASSLDRGTNTGELFF.

This chain connects TRBV4-2 to TRBJ1-3; weak D call: TRBD1 (6 bases). CDR1 and CDR2 from the germline V gene are LGHNA and YNFKEQ. Trimming shortened V by 2 bases and J by 2 bases, and 16 bases separated the two germline ends. The CDR3 is 17 residues long. In DNA form, the CDR3 reads TGTGCCAGCAGCCAACCAATGGAGGGGGGGACTGGAAACACCATATATTTT. This gives the protein CASSQPMEGGTGNTIYF.

The V call is TRBV5-1, the J call TRBJ2-5, with 7 bases that match TRBD1. Trimming at V came to 9 bases and at J to 2 bases, leaving 16 bases not matched to a gene. Germline CDR1 reads SGHRS; CDR2 reads YFSETQ. The CDR3 runs 16 residues. CDR3 sequence: CATTPGDRAGQETQYF. CDR3 nucleotides: TGCGCCACCACCCCCGGAGACAGGGCAGGTCAAGAGACCCAGTACTTC.

This clone has just one count. The DNA of the CDR3 is TGTGCCAGCAGCCGAAATTCGGGACAGGAAAACACCGGGGAGCTGTTTTTT. Amino acids: CASSRNSGQENTGELFF. V is TRBV5-4 and J is TRBJ2-2, with 8 bases fitting TRBD1. Germline CDR1 SGHNT, CDR2 YYREEE (reference sequence). The CDR3 contains 17 residues. Trimming removed 4 bases from V and 2 bases from J; junction bases left unmatched: 10.

This clone was seen only once. The rearrangement joins TRBV2 to TRBJ2-3; D not resolved. The CDR3 is 15 amino acids. The germline V gene encodes CDR1 SNHLY and CDR2 FYNNEI. V dropped 11 bases and J dropped 0 bases, with 18 bases sitting between them. CDR3 coding DNA: TGTGCCCTAACCCAAAGAATGCCTAGCACAGATACGCAGTATTTT. It encodes CALTQRMPSTDTQYF.

This chain links TRBV6-5 with TRBJ1-1; 7 bases agree with TRBD1. CDR1 and CDR2 (germline): MNHEY, SVGAGI. V dropped 6 bases and J dropped 1; count of bases not matched to a gene: 8. The CDR3 spans 15 residues. Here the CDR3 reads CASRQRGQPNTEAFF. CDR3 bases: TGTGCCAGCAGGCAAAGGGGACAGCCGAACACTGAAGCTTTCTTT.

The count of this clone is one. The chain joins TRBV15 to TRBJ1-1; 8 nucleotides line up with TRBD1. CDR1 and CDR2 (germline): LNHNV, YYDKDF (reference sequence). V trimming: 3 bases; J trimming: 4 bases; junction bases outside the gene matches: 7. The CDR3 has 15 residues. This CDR3 reads CATSRDRVGSTEAFF. For the CDR3, the DNA is TGTGCCACCAGCAGGGACAGGGTTGGGAGCACTGAAGCTTTCTTT.

The chain joins TRBV10-3 to TRBJ2-3, with D perhaps matching TRBD2 (7 bases). From germline, CDR1 is ENHRY and CDR2 SYGVKD. This CDR3 comprises 16 residues. Trimming took 6 bases from V and 4 from J, leaving 20 bases between them. This chain's CDR3 is CAISPPRGALADTQYF. CDR3 bases: TGTGCCATCAGCCCCCCACGGGGGGCGCTTGCAGATACGCAGTATTTT.

In this sample, this clone turned up a few times. This rearrangement joins TRBV6-6 to TRBJ2-7; TRBD2 matches 15 bases. This CDR3 region has 14 residues. Trimming cost V 5 bases and J 11 bases; bases outside gene matches: 7. Germline V gene sequence: CDR1 MNHNY, CDR2 SVGAGI (reference sequence). The CDR3 DNA follows: TGTGCCAGCAGTGCGGGACTAGCGGGAGGCGATAAGTACTTC. Protein product: CASSAGLAGGDKYF.

This chain connects TRBV18 to TRBJ1-1, with unresolved D. The CDR3 covers 12 residues. Germline V CDR1 and CDR2: KGHSH, LQKENI. V shed 3 bases and J shed 7 bases, with 9 bases lying between them. The CDR3 coding sequence is TGTGCCAGCTCACCCCCCGGCGGTGAAGCTTTCTTT. Translating it yields CASSPPGGEAFF.

This chain joins TRBV6-6 and TRBJ2-3; unclear D gene. Looked up from germline, CDR1 is MNHNY and CDR2 is SVGAGI (reference sequence). The CDR3 has 14 residues. V was pared by 2 bases and J by 5 bases, with 11 bases between. The CDR3 reads CASSYTQVKDTQYF. The CDR3 region has the DNA TGTGCCAGCAGTTACACCCAGGTCAAAGATACGCAGTATTTT.